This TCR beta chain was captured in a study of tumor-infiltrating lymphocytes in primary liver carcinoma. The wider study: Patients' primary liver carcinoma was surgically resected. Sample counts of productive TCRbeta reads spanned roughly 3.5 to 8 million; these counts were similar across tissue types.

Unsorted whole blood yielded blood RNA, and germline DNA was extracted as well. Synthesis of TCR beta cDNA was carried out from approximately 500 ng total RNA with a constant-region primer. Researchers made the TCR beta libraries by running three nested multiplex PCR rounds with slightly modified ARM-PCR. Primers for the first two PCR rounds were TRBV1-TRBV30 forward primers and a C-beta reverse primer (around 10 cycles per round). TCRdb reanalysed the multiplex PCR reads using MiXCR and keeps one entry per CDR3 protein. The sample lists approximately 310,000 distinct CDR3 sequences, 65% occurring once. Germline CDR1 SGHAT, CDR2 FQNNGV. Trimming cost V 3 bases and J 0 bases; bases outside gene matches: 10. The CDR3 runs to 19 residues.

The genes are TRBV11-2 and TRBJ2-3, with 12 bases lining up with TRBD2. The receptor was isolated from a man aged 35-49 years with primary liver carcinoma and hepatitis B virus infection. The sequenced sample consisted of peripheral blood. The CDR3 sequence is CASSLPPSGGDSSTDTQYF. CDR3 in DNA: TGTGCCAGCAGCTTGCCCCCTAGCGGGGGGGACTCTAGCACAGATACGCAGTATTTT.